This T cell receptor beta chain was identified in a study of blood T cell repertoires in COVID-19 (dated by TCRdb to the early 2020s). For the wider study: Collaborator samples came from the United States, Italy and Spain and covered acute and convalescent phases of COVID-19. The material from the prospective study consisted of cDNA or gDNA derived from T cells, B-cell-depleted T cells, or PBMCs. Subjects who had been exposed to COVID-19, were actively infected with it, or had recovered from it provided the deeply sampled blood TCRbeta repertoires that made up the dataset. The repertoires were made available in a free public database intended to serve as a resource for research on the immune response to SARS-CoV-2. Samples came from the ongoing ImmuneRACE study (first 160 participants) plus 1,254 subjects from 6 global collaborators. Nearly every sample came with metadata listing a de-identified subject ID, COVID-19 status, age in years and sex. Where available, HLA class I and class II types were taken from metadata supplied by the sample provider and were not determined by assay-based typing. Overall results and qualifications from the work: Clinical and demographic metadata were provided uncurated, with the amount varying by source and participant.

TCRbeta CDR3 regions were amplified from genomic DNA by means of the immunoSEQ Assay, a bias-controlled multiplex PCR. Regarding the original processing steps: Nucleated cell counts per sample were estimated from amplification of reference gene primers within the assay. To quantify the absolute abundance of each unique TCRbeta CDR3 rearrangement, sequence reads were collapsed and filtered. For each sample, productive Simpson clonality was calculated by taking the square root of Simpson's diversity index across productive rearrangements. The table comes from immuneACCESS by way of TCRdb, which keeps in-frame sequences with V and J called. Part of the clones is missing from these tables; in studies checked, under half for an unresolved V gene and the rest for unknown reasons. V and J calls and clone size are as listed in that table; D and trimming were resolved from the DNA. Across this sample there are just under 40,000 clones, with almost 85% seen only once. Together, the top ten hold more than 8% of the sample.

V is pruned by 2 bases and J by 3 bases, leaving 11 bases of the junction without a gene match. The CDR3 numbers 18 residues from cysteine through phenylalanine. The CDR3 DNA has 54 bases and is translated from base 1. Sequences GTSNPN (CDR1) and SVGIG (CDR2) are obtained from the germline V gene (reference sequence). Collaborating institutions collected whole blood in K2EDTA tubes following their own protocols. For TCRbeta analysis, collaborator samples were shipped as frozen whole blood, as isolated PBMCs, or as DNA extracted from either sample type. With respect to this clone: Its antigen specificity is not known. Within one base of it there is no much larger clone, and no base qualities were kept.

The receptor was derived from a human donor in a cohort sampled during active COVID-19. The rearrangement combines TRBV30 with TRBJ2-1; 12 of the junction bases match TRBD2. The sequenced sample was peripheral blood. The DNA is as follows: TGTGCCTGGAGTTTCCGGACTAGCGGGAACTCCTACTACAATGAGCAGTTCTTC. It codes for CAWSFRTSGNSYYNEQFF.